Detailed here is one T cell receptor beta chain. Its antigen remains unidentified. This sample was included in a study of CD4 T cells in relation to SARS-CoV-2 and coronaviruses. The overall study: A couple of subjects were Hispanic; patients were roughly eight males and a few females.

Findings of the study overall: Approximately 65% of donors had memory CD4+ clonotypes crossrecognizing SARS-CoV-2 and common cold coronavirus spike.

Method: immunoSEQ multiplex PCR; TCRdb's copy keeps in-frame clones and lacks some. Altogether about 37,000 clones are present, approximately 85% being singletons, with the ten largest covering 3.1%. V gave up 6 bases and J gave up 5 bases, with 13 bases separating them. This CDR3 spans 13 amino acids. Germline lookup yields CDR1 LNHDA and CDR2 SQIVND (reference sequence). The TCR originated in an adult with COVID-19. This chain links TRBV19 with TRBJ1-1; maybe TRBD1 (6 bases). The specimen was memory CD4+ T cells from PBMCs. The CDR3 reads CASRRGGGTEAFF. CDR3 nucleotides: TGTGCCAGTAGGCGGGGAGGGGGGACTGAAGCTTTCTTT.